This T cell receptor (beta chain) was observed in a study of cytomegalovirus exposure and HLA in healthy donors. Points on this clone: The antigen remains unidentified.

Vbeta (60) and Jbeta (13) primers were used in the PCR. Measured with immunoSEQ multiplex PCR; TCRdb has only the in-frame clones, and not every one. The sample records around 140,000 clones, just under 80% being singletons. CDR1 and CDR2 (germline): SEHNR, FQNEAQ (reference sequence). The CDR3 is made up of 16 amino acids. Losses at the gene ends were 5 bases for V and 0 bases for J; bases not matched to a gene: 7. Overall study results and limits: A cluster of highly shared sequence variants was likely a sequencing artifact.

The gene calls are TRBV7-9 and TRBJ1-1; 9 bases fit TRBD1. The sample taken for sequencing was PBMCs. This TCR derives from a woman under 30 in good health and CMV-seronegative. This CDR3 is CASSITGGEMNTEAFF. Written as DNA, the CDR3 is TGTGCCAGCAGCATTACAGGGGGCGAGATGAACACTGAAGCTTTCTTT.